A single T cell receptor beta chain is shown here with its context. Its antigen is not yet known. Base qualities are not at hand, and no much larger clone is one base apart. These data come from a study of Ad26.COV2.S vaccination and SARS-CoV-2 variants (dated by TCRdb to about 2021). Study-wide context: Donors in the vaccine arm were drawn from COV1001, a multicentre, randomized, double-blind, placebo-controlled phase I-IIa trial testing Ad26.COV2.S in healthy adults. A total of some 30 samples were included in the TCR-sequenced set, comprising 19 Ad26.COV2.S vaccine recipients, 5 placebo recipients and 8 SARS-CoV-2 convalescent individuals. Ad26.COV2.S was administered intramuscularly at 5 x 10^10 or 1 x 10^11 viral particles, either as a single shot or as two shots given 56 days apart. Trial participants were randomized into five groups of five, in which low-dose or high-dose Ad26.COV2.S was given once or twice, or placebo was given on both occasions. Throughout the experiments and outcome assessment, investigators stayed blinded to trial group allocation. TCRbeta repertoire sequencing was used to assess the specificity and breadth of SARS-CoV-2-reactive T cell receptors after Ad26.COV2.S vaccination.

The treatment or condition label for this specimen denotes: roughly 18 received Ad26.COV2.S at low or high dose, single or two shots; 5 received placebo; per-sample allocation not given. Repertoires of vaccine and placebo recipients were sequenced from samples taken on day 63 after the first injection. In Cohort 1b, roughly 25 adults aged 18-55 years were enrolled at a single site in Boston, USA, between 29 July and 7 August 2020. Ad26.COV2.S consisted of a replication-incompetent adenovirus type 26 vector by which a prefusion-stabilized SARS-CoV-2 spike protein from the original Wuhan strain was expressed. What the study reported, not specific to this receptor: After vaccination, spike-specific CD8+ and CD4+ T cell responses were reported to show substantial breadth. Comparable non-spike TCR breadth was observed between vaccine and placebo recipients, consistent with only spike being contained in the vaccine. Comparing responses between vaccine doses or regimens was not something the study was powered to do. Higher spike-specific TCR breadth was observed in Ad26.COV2.S recipients than in placebo recipients (P = 0.0014). The authors noted that the TCR breadth and depth analyses may have underestimated total T cell responses.

The immunoSEQ Assay was used to sequence TCRbeta CDR3 regions. After extraction, genomic DNA underwent amplification by bias-controlled multiplex PCR, followed by high-throughput sequencing. From the authors' description of their analysis: To quantify the absolute abundance of each unique TCRbeta CDR3 region, sequences were collapsed and filtered. Usable DNA was measured by amplifying reference genes present in all nucleated cells, and TCRbeta template counts were normalized to that usable DNA to estimate T cell fraction. Repertoire TCRs were annotated as SARS-CoV-2-specific by exact matching of V gene, CDR3 amino acid sequence and J gene to a known reactive TCR set. MIRA supplied the reference SARS-CoV-2 TCR set, which was filtered for enrichment in COVID-19-positive ImmuneCODE repertoires so that public or cross-reactive TCRs were removed. Based on the MIRA antigens, annotated TCRs were further analysed at the level of specific ORF or position within ORF. Breadth was defined as annotated unique rearrangements over total unique productive rearrangements; depth was the summed frequency of those rearrangements. Two-sided Wilcoxon rank-sum tests were applied when comparing TCR breadth between groups. This immuneACCESS table, as held by TCRdb, lists in-frame sequences with V and J called but not all clones. Of the missing ones, under half trace to an unresolved V gene in checked studies; the others have no known cause. V and J calls and clone size are those listed in that table; D and trimming were worked out from the DNA. The sample yields about 320,000 clones; about 82% were counted once. Clones ranked in the top ten supply 1.9% of the sample.

Reading from cysteine to phenylalanine, the CDR3 counts 16 amino acids. Only CDR3 DNA remains: 48 bases, in frame from the first base. Looking up the germline V gene yields CDR1 SGHTA and CDR2 FQGNSA. A distance of 17 bases separates the germline ends of V and J, which lose 4 bases and 5 bases respectively. The chain employs TRBV7-2 and TRBJ1-4; perhaps TRBD1 is the D gene, with 6 bases matching. Here the sequenced sample was peripheral blood, taken in a trial of Ad26.COV2.S vaccine versus placebo. The TCR sequence derives from a person between 18 and 65 years old who received the Ad26.COV2.S COVID-19 vaccine or a placebo. The DNA reads as follows: TGTGCCAGCAGCTACGGACAGAGGGTTATAAATGAAAAACTGTTTTTT. It codes for CASSYGQRVINEKLFF.